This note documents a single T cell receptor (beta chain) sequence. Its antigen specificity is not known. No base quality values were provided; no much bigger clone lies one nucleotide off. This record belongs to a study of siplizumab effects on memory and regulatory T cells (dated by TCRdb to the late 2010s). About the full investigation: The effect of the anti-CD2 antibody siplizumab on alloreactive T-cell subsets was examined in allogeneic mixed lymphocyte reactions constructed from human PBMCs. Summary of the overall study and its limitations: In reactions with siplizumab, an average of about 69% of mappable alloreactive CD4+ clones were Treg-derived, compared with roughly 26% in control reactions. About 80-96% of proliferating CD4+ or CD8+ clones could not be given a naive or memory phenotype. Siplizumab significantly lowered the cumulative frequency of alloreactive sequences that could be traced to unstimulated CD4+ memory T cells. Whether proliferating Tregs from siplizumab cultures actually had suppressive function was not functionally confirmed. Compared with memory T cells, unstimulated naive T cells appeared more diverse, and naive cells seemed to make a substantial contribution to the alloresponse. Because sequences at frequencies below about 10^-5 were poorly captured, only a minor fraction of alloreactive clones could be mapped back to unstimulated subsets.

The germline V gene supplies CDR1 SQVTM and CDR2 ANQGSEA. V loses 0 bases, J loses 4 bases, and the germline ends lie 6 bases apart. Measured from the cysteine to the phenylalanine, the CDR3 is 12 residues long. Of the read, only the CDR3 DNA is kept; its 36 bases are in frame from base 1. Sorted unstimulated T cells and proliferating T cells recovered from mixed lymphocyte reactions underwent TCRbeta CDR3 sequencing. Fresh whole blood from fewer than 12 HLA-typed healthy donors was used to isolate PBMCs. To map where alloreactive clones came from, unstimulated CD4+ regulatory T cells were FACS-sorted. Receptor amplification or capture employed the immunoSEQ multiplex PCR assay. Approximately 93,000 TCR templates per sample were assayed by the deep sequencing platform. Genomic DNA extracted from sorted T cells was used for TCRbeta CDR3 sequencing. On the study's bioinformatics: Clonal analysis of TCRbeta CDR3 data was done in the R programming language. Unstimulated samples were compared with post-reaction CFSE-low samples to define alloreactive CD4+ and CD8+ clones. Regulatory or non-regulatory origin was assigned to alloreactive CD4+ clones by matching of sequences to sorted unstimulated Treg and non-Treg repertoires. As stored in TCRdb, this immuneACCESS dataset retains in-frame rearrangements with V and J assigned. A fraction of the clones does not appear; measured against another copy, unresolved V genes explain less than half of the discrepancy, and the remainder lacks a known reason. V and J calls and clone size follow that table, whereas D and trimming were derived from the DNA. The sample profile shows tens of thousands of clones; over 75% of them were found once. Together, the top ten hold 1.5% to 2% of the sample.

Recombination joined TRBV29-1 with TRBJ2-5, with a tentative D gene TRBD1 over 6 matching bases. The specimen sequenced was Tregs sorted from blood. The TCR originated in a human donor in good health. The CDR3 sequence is CSVEEGGETQYF. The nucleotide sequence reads TGCAGCGTTGAAGAAGGGGGAGAGACCCAGTACTTC.